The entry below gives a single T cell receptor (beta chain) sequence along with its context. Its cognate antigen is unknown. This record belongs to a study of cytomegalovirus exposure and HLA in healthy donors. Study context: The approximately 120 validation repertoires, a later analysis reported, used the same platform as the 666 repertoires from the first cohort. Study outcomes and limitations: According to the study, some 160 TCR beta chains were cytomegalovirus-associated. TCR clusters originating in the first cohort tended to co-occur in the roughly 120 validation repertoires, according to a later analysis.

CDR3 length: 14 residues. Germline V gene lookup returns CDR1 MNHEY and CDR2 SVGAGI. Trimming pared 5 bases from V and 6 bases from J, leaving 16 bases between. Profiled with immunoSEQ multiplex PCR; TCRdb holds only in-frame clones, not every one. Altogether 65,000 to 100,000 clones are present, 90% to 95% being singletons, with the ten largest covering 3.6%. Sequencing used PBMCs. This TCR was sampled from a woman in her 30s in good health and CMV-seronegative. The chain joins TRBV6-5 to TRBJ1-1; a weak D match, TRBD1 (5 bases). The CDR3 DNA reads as TGTGCCAGCAGTGAAGGGGCAGGGTGGGCTGAAGCTTTCTTT. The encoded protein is CASSEGAGWAEAFF.